This TCR beta chain was retrieved from a study of shared clonotypes between healthy human individuals. Study findings and constraints: Represented genetic and exposure-history diversity was restricted by having few donors. All-four-donor shared clonotypes had higher generation probabilities than non-shared clonotypes did.

This clone occurred a few times. What it recognizes is unknown. Across several immunoSEQ plates, the genomic DNA of each subset was split evenly. As handled by the study authors: Owing to the provision of junction-only sequences devoid of quality scores by immunoSEQ, filtering differed. Profiling relied on immunoSEQ multiplex PCR, and the TCRdb table lists in-frame clones only, not all of them. V and J calls and clone size come straight from that table; D and trimming were deduced from the DNA. Here the sample spans about 180,000 clones, 85% to 95% being singletons. Trimming removed 4 bases at V and 4 bases at J, with 8 bases between. CDR1 is GTSNPN and CDR2 is SVGIG in the germline V gene (reference sequence). This CDR3 region has 11 residues.

This sequence was found in a woman between 25 and 40 years old in good health. The sample consisted of naive CD4+ T cells sorted from blood. The subset here: CD45RA+ positively selected. This sequence joins TRBV30 and TRBJ2-7, with D uncertain. The CDR3 bases are TGTGCCTGGAACGGTCGGTACGAGCAGTACTTC. Translation: CAWNGRYEQYF. Combining the CDR3 with reference TRBV30 and TRBJ2-7 gives the whole variable domain SQTIHQWPATLVQPVGSPLSLECTVEGTSNPNLYWYRQAAGRGLQLLFYSVGIGQISSEVPQNLSASRPQDRQFILSSKKLLLSDSGFYLCAWNGRYEQYFGPGTRLTVT.